Listed below are T cell receptor beta chains from one sample, sequenced in a study of cytomegalovirus exposure and HLA in healthy donors. Libraries were prepared by immunoSEQ multiplex PCR; TCRdb keeps only in-frame clonotypes and omits some of them. Here the sample spans 150,000 to 160,000 clones, around 79% being singletons. Sample: PBMCs. Source of these receptors: a man under 40 in good health and CMV-seropositive. CDR3s include the opening cysteine and the closing phenylalanine or tryptophan. A D gene is named only where the DNA matches it firmly. Not every row has a clone size; where given, it reads once, few, many or a size class.

j_call: TRBJ2-5; clone_size: .; v_call: TRBV7-7; d_call: .; cdr3_nt: TGTGCTAGCAGCCTAGGACATCACCAAGAGACCCAGTACTTC; cdr3_aa: CASSLGHHQETQYF
j_call: TRBJ2-3; clone_size: .; v_call: TRBV19; d_call: TRBD2; cdr3_nt: TGTGCCAGTAGTATCTCCCTAGCGGGACACACAGATACGCAGTATTTT; cdr3_aa: CASSISLAGHTDTQYF
j_call: TRBJ2-3; clone_size: few; v_call: TRBV30; d_call: .; cdr3_nt: TGTGCCTGGAGTGTCCTCTCCAGCGGGTACACAGATACGCAGTATTTT; cdr3_aa: CAWSVLSSGYTDTQYF
j_call: TRBJ2-1; clone_size: .; v_call: TRBV7-3; d_call: .; cdr3_nt: TGTGCCAGCAGTCTAGGGTCTGGGCTAGCCGGTGAGCAGTTCTTC; cdr3_aa: CASSLGSGLAGEQFF
j_call: TRBJ1-1; clone_size: .; v_call: TRBV30; d_call: .; cdr3_nt: TGTGCCTGGACTGCGGGGCGTAGCACTGAAGCTTTCTTT; cdr3_aa: CAWTAGRSTEAFF
j_call: TRBJ1-4; clone_size: .; v_call: TRBV9; d_call: TRBD1; cdr3_nt: TGTGCCAGCAGCGAGGGGGCGGGTGAAAAACTGTTTTTT; cdr3_aa: CASSEGAGEKLFF
j_call: TRBJ1-2; clone_size: .; v_call: TRBV5-4; d_call: TRBD1; cdr3_nt: TGTGCCAGCAGCTTACAGGGGGGGTATGGCTACACCTTC; cdr3_aa: CASSLQGGYGYTF
j_call: TRBJ1-4; clone_size: .; v_call: TRBV27; d_call: TRBD1; cdr3_nt: TGTGCCAGCAGGGGGGACAGGGTAAATGAAAAACTGTTTTTT; cdr3_aa: CASRGDRVNEKLFF
j_call: TRBJ2-3; clone_size: .; v_call: TRBV6-6; d_call: .; cdr3_nt: TGTGCCAGCAGTTGGCGGCAGGGGACAGATACGCAGTATTTT; cdr3_aa: CASSWRQGTDTQYF
j_call: TRBJ1-2; clone_size: .; v_call: TRBV30; d_call: TRBD1; cdr3_nt: TGTGCCTGGAGTCTAACAGGGGACAAAGGGGGCTACACCTTC; cdr3_aa: CAWSLTGDKGGYTF
j_call: TRBJ2-2; clone_size: once; v_call: TRBV10-1; d_call: .; cdr3_nt: TGCGCCAGCAGTGATCAGGCAGGGGACCCCACCGGGGAGCTGTTTTTT; cdr3_aa: CASSDQAGDPTGELFF
j_call: TRBJ1-3; clone_size: .; v_call: TRBV13; d_call: TRBD1; cdr3_nt: TGTGCCAGCAGCTTAGCTTTCGGGACAGTCTCTGGAAACACCATATATTTT; cdr3_aa: CASSLAFGTVSGNTIYF
j_call: TRBJ1-1; clone_size: few; v_call: TRBV11-3; d_call: TRBD1; cdr3_nt: TGTGCCAGCAGCTTAGGAGGGGGCTTCAACACTGAAGCTTTCTTT; cdr3_aa: CASSLGGGFNTEAFF
j_call: TRBJ1-5; clone_size: .; v_call: TRBV19; d_call: .; cdr3_nt: TGTGCCAGTAGTCCGCCGGACAAGGATCAGCCCCAGCATTTT; cdr3_aa: CASSPPDKDQPQHF
j_call: TRBJ2-1; clone_size: .; v_call: TRBV9; d_call: TRBD2; cdr3_nt: TGTGCCAGCAGCCGCGGGACTAGCGGGAGGGAGCAGTTCTTC; cdr3_aa: CASSRGTSGREQFF
j_call: TRBJ2-7; clone_size: few; v_call: TRBV4-2; d_call: TRBD2; cdr3_nt: TGTGCCAGCAGCCAAGTTGGGACTAGCGGGGCCTACGAGCAGTACTTC; cdr3_aa: CASSQVGTSGAYEQYF
j_call: TRBJ1-6; clone_size: few; v_call: TRBV2; d_call: TRBD1; cdr3_nt: TGTGCCAGCACCACCTACATCGGGACAGGGGGAAATTCACCCCTCCACTTT; cdr3_aa: CASTTYIGTGGNSPLHF
j_call: TRBJ2-1; clone_size: .; v_call: TRBV2; d_call: .; cdr3_nt: TGTGCCAGCAGTGAAGCGTCGGGTCCGAGGAATGAGCAGTTCTTC; cdr3_aa: CASSEASGPRNEQFF
j_call: TRBJ2-2; clone_size: .; v_call: TRBV7-7; d_call: .; cdr3_nt: TGTGCTAGCAGCTCCAGGGGTACCGGGGAGCTGTTTTTT; cdr3_aa: CASSSRGTGELFF
j_call: TRBJ2-3; clone_size: .; v_call: TRBV27; d_call: .; cdr3_nt: TGTGCCAGCAGGGTGGACAGAAGCACAGATACGCAGTATTTT; cdr3_aa: CASRVDRSTDTQYF
j_call: TRBJ1-2; clone_size: .; v_call: TRBV5-1; d_call: TRBD1; cdr3_nt: TGCGCCAGCAGCTTCTTGACAGGGGGCGACTATGGCTACACCTTC; cdr3_aa: CASSFLTGGDYGYTF
j_call: TRBJ1-1; clone_size: .; v_call: TRBV27; d_call: .; cdr3_nt: TGTGCCAGCAGCCAGGCAGGGGAGATCGGAGCTTTCTTT; cdr3_aa: CASSQAGEIGAFF
j_call: TRBJ1-1; clone_size: .; v_call: TRBV13; d_call: .; cdr3_nt: TGTGCCAGCAGCTTTCCGAGCTTGAACACTGAAGCTTTCTTT; cdr3_aa: CASSFPSLNTEAFF
j_call: TRBJ2-7; clone_size: .; v_call: TRBV28; d_call: .; cdr3_nt: TGTGCCAGCAGTTTCCCCCCCACCTACGAGCAGTACTTC; cdr3_aa: CASSFPPTYEQYF
j_call: TRBJ2-7; clone_size: few; v_call: TRBV5-1; d_call: .; cdr3_nt: TGCGCCAGCAGCTTGGGCCCTAGCTCCTACGAGCAGTACTTC; cdr3_aa: CASSLGPSSYEQYF
j_call: TRBJ2-7; clone_size: .; v_call: TRBV5-1; d_call: TRBD1; cdr3_nt: TGCGCCAGCAGCTTACCTCGGGACAGGGTTTTCGAGCAGTACTTC; cdr3_aa: CASSLPRDRVFEQYF
j_call: TRBJ1-5; clone_size: .; v_call: TRBV30; d_call: .; cdr3_nt: TGTGCCTGGACGCGGGGGGGGAATCAGCCCCAGCATTTT; cdr3_aa: CAWTRGGNQPQHF
j_call: TRBJ2-7; clone_size: .; v_call: TRBV4-2; d_call: TRBD1; cdr3_nt: TGTGCCAGCAGTGAGACCGGGACAGGGACCTCCGACGAGCAGTACTTC; cdr3_aa: CASSETGTGTSDEQYF
j_call: TRBJ1-3; clone_size: .; v_call: TRBV6-5; d_call: TRBD1; cdr3_nt: TGTGCCGGCAGTTTGGGACAGTCTGGAAACACCATATATTTT; cdr3_aa: CAGSLGQSGNTIYF
j_call: TRBJ1-2; clone_size: .; v_call: TRBV29-1; d_call: .; cdr3_nt: TGCAGCGTTGTCGGGGGGCAAGGCTACACCTTC; cdr3_aa: CSVVGGQGYTF
j_call: TRBJ1-3; clone_size: .; v_call: TRBV6-4; d_call: .; cdr3_nt: TGTGCCAGCAGTGAACAGAACAGTGCTGGAAACACCATATATTTT; cdr3_aa: CASSEQNSAGNTIYF
j_call: TRBJ2-7; clone_size: .; v_call: TRBV28; d_call: TRBD2; cdr3_nt: TGTGCCAGCAGTTTCCAGACTAGCGGGAATGCCGAGCAGTACTTC; cdr3_aa: CASSFQTSGNAEQYF
j_call: TRBJ1-2; clone_size: .; v_call: TRBV18; d_call: .; cdr3_nt: TGTGCCAGCTCACCCCGAGGGGGGGGAACTAACTATGGCTACACCTTC; cdr3_aa: CASSPRGGGTNYGYTF
j_call: TRBJ2-1; clone_size: .; v_call: TRBV6-5; d_call: .; cdr3_nt: TGTGCCAGCAGTTTTGCACTAGGTGAGCAGTTCTTC; cdr3_aa: CASSFALGEQFF
j_call: TRBJ2-2; clone_size: few; v_call: TRBV11-2; d_call: .; cdr3_nt: TGTGCCAGCAGCCCCCGGGAAGCTAATGGGGAGCTGTTTTTT; cdr3_aa: CASSPREANGELFF
j_call: TRBJ1-3; clone_size: .; v_call: TRBV4-3; d_call: .; cdr3_nt: TGCGCCAGCAGCCAGGGGGGCGGGGGCCTGGTTGGCACCATATATTTT; cdr3_aa: CASSQGGGGLVGTIYF
j_call: TRBJ2-7; clone_size: .; v_call: TRBV5-1; d_call: .; cdr3_nt: TGCGCCAGCAGCTTGGCCCGAGACTACGAGCAGTACTTC; cdr3_aa: CASSLARDYEQYF
j_call: TRBJ1-2; clone_size: .; v_call: TRBV5-1; d_call: TRBD1; cdr3_nt: TGCGCCAGCAGCATGGACAGGGCCCCCAATGGCTACACCTTC; cdr3_aa: CASSMDRAPNGYTF
j_call: TRBJ1-5; clone_size: .; v_call: TRBV5-1; d_call: TRBD1; cdr3_nt: TGCGCCAGCAGACAGGGGGCGGGTAGCAATCAGCCCCAGCATTTT; cdr3_aa: CASRQGAGSNQPQHF
j_call: TRBJ1-1; clone_size: once; v_call: TRBV25-1; d_call: .; cdr3_nt: TGTGCCAGCGCCCCGACAGGCTACACTGAAGCTTTCTTT; cdr3_aa: CASAPTGYTEAFF